The rows below give T cell receptor beta chains drawn from one sample of a study of T cell responses to AZD1222 COVID-19 vaccine. This table comes from immunoSEQ multiplex PCR, and its TCRdb copy is limited to in-frame clones, with some not included. This table holds 130,000 to 150,000 clones, more than 90% found once. The sequencing here drew on peripheral blood, taken on day 0 of AZD1222 vaccination. These receptors originate from an adult in good health. CDR3s include the opening cysteine and the closing phenylalanine or tryptophan. Each record gives: D gene, clone size, J gene, V gene, CDR3 DNA, CDR3 protein. A D gene is named only where the DNA matches it firmly. Expanded clones get a size class; other rows say once, few or many, or leave the size out.

d_gene: .
abundance: once
j_gene: TRBJ2-2
v_gene: TRBV4-1
CDR3nt: TGCGCCAGCAGCCCAGAGCCCCGAGTTGGGGAGCTGTTTTTT
CDR3aa: CASSPEPRVGELFF

d_gene: TRBD1
abundance: .
j_gene: TRBJ1-3
v_gene: TRBV5-6
CDR3nt: TGTGCCAGCAGCTTGTGGGACAGGGTCTCTGGAAACACCATATATTTT
CDR3aa: CASSLWDRVSGNTIYF

d_gene: .
abundance: .
j_gene: TRBJ2-1
v_gene: TRBV5-6
CDR3nt: TGTGCCAGCAGCTCCCCGATGCGGACAGGGAGGGGTGAGCAGTTCTTC
CDR3aa: CASSSPMRTGRGEQFF

d_gene: .
abundance: once
j_gene: TRBJ1-1
v_gene: TRBV2
CDR3nt: TGTGCCAGCAGTGAAGCGCTTTTGAACACTGAAGCTTTCTTT
CDR3aa: CASSEALLNTEAFF

d_gene: .
abundance: .
j_gene: TRBJ1-5
v_gene: TRBV9
CDR3nt: TGTGCCAGCAGCGTAGAAGGGCATCAGCCCCAGCATTTT
CDR3aa: CASSVEGHQPQHF

d_gene: .
abundance: .
j_gene: TRBJ2-5
v_gene: TRBV11-2
CDR3nt: TGTGCCAGCAGCAGGAGGGGAGGAGAGACCCAGTACTTC
CDR3aa: CASSRRGGETQYF

d_gene: .
abundance: .
j_gene: TRBJ1-2
v_gene: TRBV10-3
CDR3nt: TGTGCCATCAGTGCATCAAGAACCTACACCTTC
CDR3aa: CAISASRTYTF

d_gene: .
abundance: .
j_gene: TRBJ2-1
v_gene: TRBV6-4
CDR3nt: TGTGCCAGCAGTCCGGGGGAAGTGAATGAGCAGTTCTTC
CDR3aa: CASSPGEVNEQFF

d_gene: TRBD2
abundance: .
j_gene: TRBJ2-1
v_gene: TRBV11-3
CDR3nt: TGTGCCAGCAGCTTAGGGCGTAGCGGGAGTACCTACAATGAGCAGTTCTTC
CDR3aa: CASSLGRSGSTYNEQFF

d_gene: .
abundance: .
j_gene: TRBJ1-2
v_gene: TRBV28
CDR3nt: TGCGCCAGCAGTTTATTGCCGGACCGCTATGGCTACACCTTC
CDR3aa: CASSLLPDRYGYTF

d_gene: TRBD2
abundance: .
j_gene: TRBJ2-1
v_gene: TRBV20-1
CDR3nt: TGCAGTGCTAGTCCAGCGGGGAGCTACAATGAGCAGTTCTTC
CDR3aa: CSASPAGSYNEQFF

d_gene: TRBD2
abundance: .
j_gene: TRBJ2-4
v_gene: TRBV19
CDR3nt: TGTGCCAGTAGTATCTATGCGGGAGTGGACAAAAACATTCAGTACTTC
CDR3aa: CASSIYAGVDKNIQYF

d_gene: .
abundance: .
j_gene: TRBJ1-2
v_gene: TRBV27
CDR3nt: TGTGCCAGCAGTTTCATCGGGGCAGGGAACTATGGCTACACCTTC
CDR3aa: CASSFIGAGNYGYTF

d_gene: .
abundance: .
j_gene: TRBJ2-1
v_gene: TRBV9
CDR3nt: TGTGCCAGCAGCGACGACGGAGGGTCTTACAATGAGCAGTTCTTC
CDR3aa: CASSDDGGSYNEQFF

d_gene: TRBD1
abundance: .
j_gene: TRBJ1-1
v_gene: TRBV19
CDR3nt: TGTGCCAGTCTGGGGACAGGGGTGCTGGGCAACACTGAAGCTTTCTTT
CDR3aa: CASLGTGVLGNTEAFF

d_gene: TRBD2
abundance: .
j_gene: TRBJ2-3
v_gene: TRBV6-6
CDR3nt: TGTGCCAGCAGTCGGAGGGGACTAGCGGGGTTCACAGATACGCAGTATTTT
CDR3aa: CASSRRGLAGFTDTQYF

d_gene: TRBD1
abundance: .
j_gene: TRBJ1-2
v_gene: TRBV28
CDR3nt: TGTGCCAGCAGCGCCGGGACAGTTAACTATGGCTACACCTTC
CDR3aa: CASSAGTVNYGYTF

d_gene: .
abundance: .
j_gene: TRBJ1-2
v_gene: TRBV7-9
CDR3nt: TGTGCCAGCAGCTTAGATGGGGGGGTTTTCATCTCCTATGGCTACACCTTC
CDR3aa: CASSLDGGVFISYGYTF

d_gene: .
abundance: .
j_gene: TRBJ1-1
v_gene: TRBV29-1
CDR3nt: TGCAGCGTTGTAAGGCAGCTAAACACTGAAGCTTTCTTT
CDR3aa: CSVVRQLNTEAFF

d_gene: .
abundance: .
j_gene: TRBJ2-1
v_gene: TRBV5-1
CDR3nt: TGCGCCAGCAGCTTGGGTAGCGGAAATTACAATGAGCAGTTCTTC
CDR3aa: CASSLGSGNYNEQFF

d_gene: .
abundance: .
j_gene: TRBJ1-1
v_gene: TRBV28
CDR3nt: TGTGCCAGCAGTCCATTCCAGGGGTCGAACACTGAAGCTTTCTTT
CDR3aa: CASSPFQGSNTEAFF

d_gene: .
abundance: .
j_gene: TRBJ2-2
v_gene: TRBV3-1/TRBV3-2
CDR3nt: TGTGCCAGCAGCCAAGGACTAGGGGCCGGGGAGCTGTTTTTT
CDR3aa: CASSQGLGAGELFF

d_gene: .
abundance: .
j_gene: TRBJ1-2
v_gene: TRBV12-3/TRBV12-4
CDR3nt: TGTGCCAGCACCAAAGAGGGGTATGGCTACACCTTC
CDR3aa: CASTKEGYGYTF

d_gene: .
abundance: .
j_gene: TRBJ2-3
v_gene: TRBV3-1/TRBV3-2
CDR3nt: TGTGCCAGCAGCCCCACAGATACGCAGTATTTT
CDR3aa: CASSPTDTQYF

d_gene: .
abundance: .
j_gene: TRBJ2-3
v_gene: TRBV5-1
CDR3nt: TGCGCCAGCAGCTATCAAGGAATAGGGGGCACAGATACGCAGTATTTT
CDR3aa: CASSYQGIGGTDTQYF

d_gene: .
abundance: .
j_gene: TRBJ2-2
v_gene: TRBV30
CDR3nt: TGTGCCTGGAGTCCCGCCGGGGAGCTGTTTTTT
CDR3aa: CAWSPAGELFF

d_gene: .
abundance: once
j_gene: TRBJ1-2
v_gene: TRBV7-2
CDR3nt: TGTGCCAGCAGCTTAGGACCCGGGGCGGGGTATGGCTACACCTTC
CDR3aa: CASSLGPGAGYGYTF

d_gene: TRBD1
abundance: .
j_gene: TRBJ1-4
v_gene: TRBV25-1
CDR3nt: TGTGCCAGCAGTTTCAAAACCCTGGACAGGTGGGATGAAAAACTGTTTTTT
CDR3aa: CASSFKTLDRWDEKLFF

d_gene: .
abundance: .
j_gene: TRBJ2-7
v_gene: TRBV5-1
CDR3nt: TGCGCCAGCAGCTTGGTGGAGCTGGGCGAGCAGTACTTC
CDR3aa: CASSLVELGEQYF

d_gene: TRBD1
abundance: .
j_gene: TRBJ1-3
v_gene: TRBV28
CDR3nt: TGTGCCAGCAGCTATGGGACAGGGATAGGAAACACCATATATTTT
CDR3aa: CASSYGTGIGNTIYF

d_gene: .
abundance: once
j_gene: TRBJ1-5
v_gene: TRBV5-5
CDR3nt: TGTGCCAGCAGTGGGCGTGTTGGCAATCAGCCCCAGCATTTT
CDR3aa: CASSGRVGNQPQHF

d_gene: .
abundance: .
j_gene: TRBJ2-7
v_gene: TRBV5-5
CDR3nt: TGTGCCAGCAGCTTGGTGGCAGGTGAGGGCTACGAGCAGTACTTC
CDR3aa: CASSLVAGEGYEQYF